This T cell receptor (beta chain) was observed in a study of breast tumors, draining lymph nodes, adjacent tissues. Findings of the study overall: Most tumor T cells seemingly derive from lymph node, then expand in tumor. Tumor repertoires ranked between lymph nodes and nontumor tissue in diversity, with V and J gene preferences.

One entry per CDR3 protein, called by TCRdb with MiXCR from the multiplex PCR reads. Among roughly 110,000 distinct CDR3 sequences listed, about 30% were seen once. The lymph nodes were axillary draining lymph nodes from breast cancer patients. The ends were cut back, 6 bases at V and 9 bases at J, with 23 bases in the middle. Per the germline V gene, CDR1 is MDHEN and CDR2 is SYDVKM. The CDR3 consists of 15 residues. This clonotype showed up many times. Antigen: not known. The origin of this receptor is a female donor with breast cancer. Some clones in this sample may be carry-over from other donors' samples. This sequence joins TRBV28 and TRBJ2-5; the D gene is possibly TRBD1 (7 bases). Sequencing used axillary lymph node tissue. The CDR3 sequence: CASRDGGQTSAAQYF. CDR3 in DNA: TGTGCCAGCAGGGACGGGGGACAGACCTCCGCGGCCCAGTACTTC.